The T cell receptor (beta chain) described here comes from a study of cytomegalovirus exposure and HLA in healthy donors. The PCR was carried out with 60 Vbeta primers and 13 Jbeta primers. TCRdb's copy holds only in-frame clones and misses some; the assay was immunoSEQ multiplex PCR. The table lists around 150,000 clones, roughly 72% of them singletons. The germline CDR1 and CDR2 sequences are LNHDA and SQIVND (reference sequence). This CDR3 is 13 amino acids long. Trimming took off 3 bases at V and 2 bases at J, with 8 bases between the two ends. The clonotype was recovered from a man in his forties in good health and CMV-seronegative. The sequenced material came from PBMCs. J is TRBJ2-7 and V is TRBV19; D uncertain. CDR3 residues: CASSITQAYEQYF. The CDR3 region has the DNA TGTGCCAGTAGTATTACTCAAGCCTACGAGCAGTACTTC.